The next 30 T cell receptor beta chains were all read from a single sample in a study of CD8 T cells in ankylosing spondylitis. Study-wide results and caveats: Ankylosing spondylitis blood appeared to carry a characteristic TCR beta motif of seven to nine highly homologous variants.

Their antigen targets remain unknown. TCRdb used MiXCR to reprocess the 5' RACE reads, holding one entry per CDR3 protein. The table has hundreds of thousands of distinct CDR3 sequences, around 16% seen once. Source material: blood, either unsorted or a sorted T cell fraction (not recorded which). These receptors came from a male donor with ankylosing spondylitis.

This sequence joins TRBV6-5 and TRBJ2-5; D might be TRBD2 (5 bases). V was trimmed by 4 bases and J by 1 base, leaving 19 bases between them. The CDR3 is 17 residues long. Germline loops: CDR1 MNHEY, CDR2 SVGAGI. The CDR3 coding sequence is TGTGCCAGCAGTTGGGCCGGTGAAGGGAGTTTCCAAGAGACCCAGTACTTC. Translation: CASSWAGEGSFQETQYF.

V gene TRBV20-1 combines with J gene TRBJ2-5, with 10 nucleotides matching TRBD1. The CDR3 extends over 16 amino acids. Germline V gene data show CDR1 as DFQATT and CDR2 as SNEGSKA (reference sequence). V lost 5 bases, J lost 1 base, and 10 bases stayed unmatched. Here the CDR3 reads CSAPTRQGAAQETQYF. The CDR3, as DNA: TGCAGTGCTCCGACACGACAGGGGGCAGCCCAAGAGACCCAGTACTTC.

The genes are TRBV4-2 and TRBJ1-3; perhaps TRBD1 as D (6 bases). This CDR3 comprises 18 residues. The V gene lost 2 bases and the J gene lost 2 bases, with 19 bases spanning the gap. Germline loops: CDR1 LGHNA, CDR2 YNFKEQ. CDR3 in DNA: TGTGCCAGCAGCCAACCTCTTTCGGACAGACCTACTGGAAACACCATATATTTT. This gives the protein CASSQPLSDRPTGNTIYF.

This clonotype was observed a few times. The genes are TRBV6-5 and TRBJ1-1; D is perhaps TRBD1 (6 bases). Trimming took off 2 bases at V and 0 bases at J, with 16 bases between the two ends. The CDR3 has 17 residues. Germline CDR1 MNHEY, CDR2 SVGAGI. In DNA form, the CDR3 reads TGTGCCAGCAGTTACCCCCCACAGGGAGGGATGAACACTGAAGCTTTCTTT. As protein: CASSYPPQGGMNTEAFF.

This clonotype was picked up a small number of times. J is TRBJ2-7 and V is TRBV4-2; 8 bases align to TRBD2. This CDR3 contains 14 residues. V lost 0 bases and J lost 5; bases outside the gene matches: 3. Germline V gene lookup returns CDR1 LGHNA and CDR2 YNFKEQ. The CDR3 here is CASSQDPAGDEQYF. The CDR3 coding sequence is TGTGCCAGCAGCCAAGATCCAGCGGGAGACGAGCAGTACTTC.

The J gene is TRBJ2-1, the V gene TRBV5-4, with 11 nucleotides matching TRBD2. This CDR3 region has 16 residues. With V trimmed by 4 bases and J by 5 bases, 8 bases remained unmatched. Germline lookup yields CDR1 SGHNT and CDR2 YYREEE (reference sequence). CDR3 coding DNA: TGTGCCAGCAGCCCGTTGACTAGCGGGATAAACAATGAGCAGTTCTTC. Residues: CASSPLTSGINNEQFF. Based on the CDR3 plus reference TRBV5-4 and TRBJ2-1, the full variable domain is ETGVTQSPTHLIKTRGQQVTLRCSSQSGHNTVSWYQQALGQGPQFIFQYYREEENGRGNFPPRFSGLQFPNYSSELNVNALELDDSALYLCASSPLTSGINNEQFFGPGTRLTVL.

The V gene is TRBV5-6, the J gene TRBJ2-5; tentatively, D is TRBD1 or TRBD2 (5 bases each). CDR1 SGHDT and CDR2 YYEEEE come from the germline V gene. There are 16 residues in the CDR3. The V end lost 3 bases, the J end lost 3 bases, and 18 bases lay between the germline ends. CDR3: CASSYPGREPKETQYF. CDR3 DNA: TGTGCCAGCAGCTACCCAGGCAGGGAGCCGAAAGAGACCCAGTACTTC.

The rearrangement links TRBV7-6 to TRBJ2-5; maybe TRBD2 (5 bases). V lost 5 bases, J lost 2 bases, and 9 bases lay in between. The CDR3 is 13 amino acids. Germline V lookup: CDR1 SGHVS, CDR2 FNYEAQ. Here the CDR3 DNA reads TGTGCCAGCAGCCGAGCGGCGCAAGAGACCCAGTACTTC. Residues: CASSRAAQETQYF. Looking up the rest from reference TRBV7-6 and TRBJ2-5 gives the full variable domain: GAGVSQSPRYKVTKRGQDVALRCDPISGHVSLYWYRQALGQGPEFLTYFNYEAQQDKSGLPNDRFSAERPEGSISTLTIQRTEQRDSAMYRCASSRAAQETQYFGPGTRLLVL.

The genes are TRBV4-1 and TRBJ2-5, with 10 bases lining up with TRBD2. CDR1 is MGHRA, CDR2 YSYEKL, per germline. The CDR3 is made up of 17 amino acids. V lost 2 bases to trimming and J lost 1 base; unmatched junction nucleotides: 7. The DNA of the CDR3 is TGCGCCAGCAGCCAACCCATTAGCGGGGGGACCCAAGAGACCCAGTACTTC. Its translation: CASSQPISGGTQETQYF.

This clonotype was counted many times. The chain carries TRBV9 and TRBJ1-6; D not certain. V lost 2 bases and J lost 8, with 8 bases in between. The CDR3 totals 13 residues. The V gene's germline CDR1 is SGDLS and CDR2 YYNGEE. The CDR3, as DNA: TGTGCCAGCAGCGTTAGTGGAGATTCACCCCTCCACTTT. This gives the protein CASSVSGDSPLHF.

Only a few counts were recorded for this clonotype. The chain couples TRBV20-1 to TRBJ2-1; D perhaps matches TRBD2 (5 bases). Trimming removed 3 bases from V and 7 bases from J, with 13 bases in between. There are 13 residues in the CDR3. Per the germline V gene, CDR1 is DFQATT and CDR2 is SNEGSKA (reference sequence). The CDR3 spells CSARALTGNEQFF. The DNA for the CDR3 is TGCAGTGCTAGGGCACTCACGGGGAATGAGCAGTTCTTC.

This sequence joins TRBV4-1 and TRBJ2-7; no clear D gene. Germline V CDR1 and CDR2: MGHRA, YSYEKL. The CDR3 has 14 residues. Trimming removed 0 bases from V and 3 bases from J, with 9 bases in between. The CDR3 bases are TGCGCCAGCAGCCAAGATCGCCGGTTCTACGAGCAGTACTTC. This translates into CASSQDRRFYEQYF.

The chain has TRBV4-3 and TRBJ2-5; possibly TRBD2 for D (8 bases). Between the trimmed V and J ends, which lost 1 base and 5 bases, there was a span of 14 bases. This CDR3 region has 15 residues. CDR1 LGHNA and CDR2 YSLEER come from the germline V gene. CDR3 sequence reads: CASSQGTGGGETQYF. DNA for the CDR3: TGCGCCAGCAGCCAAGGAACGGGAGGGGGCGAGACCCAGTACTTC.

This clonotype was observed many times. This chain joins TRBV10-3 and TRBJ2-1; 7 nucleotides align to TRBD1. With 10 bases clipped from V and 3 bases from J, the junction kept 9 bases outside the gene matches. Germline V gene lookup returns CDR1 ENHRY and CDR2 SYGVKD. The CDR3 covers 14 residues. The CDR3 reads CATHQGDLYNEQFF. In nucleotides, the CDR3 is TGTGCCACCCACCAGGGGGATCTCTACAATGAGCAGTTCTTC.

The chain joins TRBV29-1 to TRBJ2-2; 12 nucleotides match TRBD2. This CDR3 comprises 16 residues. The germline V gene has CDR1 SQVTM and CDR2 ANQGSEA. Trimming removed 1 base from V and 4 bases from J; junction bases left unmatched: 4. The CDR3 reads CSVEVVTSGSTGELFF. CDR3 nucleotide sequence: TGCAGCGTTGAAGTTGTGACTAGCGGGAGCACCGGGGAGCTGTTTTTT.

The chain uses TRBV11-2 and TRBJ2-6; D unclear. V was shortened by 2 bases and J by 0 bases, with 14 bases between the two germline ends. Germline loops: CDR1 SGHAT, CDR2 FQNNGV. The CDR3 is made up of 18 amino acids. The CDR3 DNA reads TGTGCCAGCAGCTTATATCAGAGTTCCCCCTCTGGGGCCAACGTCCTGACTTTC. This translates into CASSLYQSSPSGANVLTF.

The rearrangement joins TRBV7-9 to TRBJ1-2; TRBD1 is a possible D gene (5 bases). The CDR3 covers 14 residues. CDR1 SEHNR and CDR2 FQNEAQ come from the germline V gene (reference sequence). The V and J ends lost 1 base and 4 bases respectively, with 10 bases between them. In DNA form, the CDR3 reads TGTGCCAGCAGCTTAGGGGGGGGTTCCTATGGCTACACCTTC. It encodes CASSLGGGSYGYTF. Full variable domain (rest looked up from reference TRBV7-9 and TRBJ1-2): DTGVSQNPRHKITKRGQNVTFRCDPISEHNRLYWYRQTLGQGPEFLTYFQNEAQLEKSRLLSDRFSAERPKGSFSTLEIQRTEQGDSAMYLCASSLGGGSYGYTFGSGTRLTVV.

A few counts support this clonotype. This rearrangement joins TRBV11-2 to TRBJ2-1; D assignment may be TRBD1 or TRBD2 (5 bases each). V lost 1 base and J 0 bases, leaving 16 bases between the germline ends. Germline-derived CDR1 and CDR2 are SGHAT and FQNNGV. The CDR3 totals 18 residues. CDR3 sequence reads: CASSLGGGGPSSYNEQFF. The CDR3 DNA is TGTGCCAGCAGCTTAGGGGGTGGGGGACCAAGCTCCTACAATGAGCAGTTCTTC.

This clonotype showed up many times. V usage is TRBV27 and J usage is TRBJ2-1; TRBD2 agrees at 13 bases. Trimming took 6 bases from V and 5 from J; bases not matched to a gene: 4. This CDR3 spans 15 amino acids. Germline lookup yields CDR1 MNHEY and CDR2 SMNVEV (reference sequence). The DNA for the CDR3 is TGTGCCAGCAGCCCGGGGACTAGCGGGAACAATGAGCAGTTCTTC. This gives the protein CASSPGTSGNNEQFF.

Only a few counts were recorded for this clonotype. The V and J genes are TRBV4-1 and TRBJ2-1; 8 bases are a match to TRBD2. There are 15 residues in the CDR3. The trim removed 5 bases at V and 2 bases at J, leaving 5 bases unmatched. Per the germline V gene, CDR1 is MGHRA and CDR2 is YSYEKL. Here the CDR3 DNA reads TGCGCCAGCAGCACACGGGGACTAGCCTACAATGAGCAGTTCTTC. This codes for CASSTRGLAYNEQFF.

The V call is TRBV20-1, the J call TRBJ2-3; maybe TRBD1 (5 bases). Per germline, CDR1 DFQATT and CDR2 SNEGSKA (reference sequence). This CDR3 comprises 14 residues. Trimming left V 0 bases short and J 2 bases short, with 9 bases between. The chain's CDR3 is CSARDRVLTDTQYF. The CDR3, as DNA: TGCAGTGCTAGAGACAGGGTCCTCACAGATACGCAGTATTTT.

The V and J genes are TRBV7-9 and TRBJ2-2; D uncertain. Looked up from germline, CDR1 is SEHNR and CDR2 is FQNEAQ (reference sequence). This CDR3 has 13 amino acids. Trimming left V 6 bases short and J 3 bases short, with 8 bases between. CDR3 DNA: TGTGCCAGCAGGAATGGGGACACCGGGGAGCTGTTTTTT. Its protein product is CASRNGDTGELFF.

Ten or more counts support this clonotype. J is TRBJ1-2 and V is TRBV25-1; 7 bases line up with TRBD1. The CDR3 covers 12 residues. Per germline, CDR1 MGHDK and CDR2 SYGVNS. V shed 8 bases, J shed 8 bases, and the junction held 8 bases outside the gene matches. The CDR3 is CASEGQRNGYTF. The CDR3 nucleotides are TGTGCCAGCGAGGGACAGAGGAACGGCTACACCTTC.

There are a few counts of this clonotype. The chain couples TRBV12-3 or TRBV12-4 to TRBJ1-3; D not resolved. Trimming removed 7 bases at V and 7 bases at J, with 17 bases between. The CDR3 spans 14 residues. The CDR3 coding sequence is TGTGCCAGCACTGAAGACAATAACGGGAACACCATATATTTT. Translating gives CASTEDNNGNTIYF.

The rearrangement uses TRBV7-9 and TRBJ2-2, with 9 nucleotides matching TRBD1. Per germline, CDR1 SEHNR and CDR2 FQNEAQ (reference sequence). The CDR3 consists of 17 residues. V gave up 4 bases and J gave up 8 bases; unmatched junction bases: 14. This CDR3 reads CASSSFRDRVFEGELFF. The CDR3 nucleotides read TGTGCCAGCAGCTCGTTTCGGGACAGGGTCTTTGAGGGGGAGCTGTTTTTT.

This clonotype was picked up a small number of times. V usage is TRBV30 and J usage is TRBJ2-1, with D unclear. Germline values: CDR1 GTSNPN, CDR2 SVGIG (reference sequence). This CDR3 has 11 amino acids. Trimming took off 2 bases at V and 6 bases at J, with 5 bases between the two ends. The CDR3 DNA is TGTGCCTGGAGTTTCACCAATGAGCAGTTCTTC. It codes for CAWSFTNEQFF.

In this sample, this clonotype turned up many times. This rearrangement joins TRBV29-1 to TRBJ2-1; a weak D match, TRBD2 (7 bases). Per the germline V gene, CDR1 is SQVTM and CDR2 is ANQGSEA. Between the trimmed V and J ends, which lost 4 bases and 4 bases, there was a span of 11 bases. The CDR3 spans 13 residues. DNA for the CDR3: TGCAGCGTTGGGGGGGGCGGGTACAATGAGCAGTTCTTC. Translation gives CSVGGGGYNEQFF.

This clonotype was picked up a small number of times. The gene calls are TRBV9 and TRBJ1-2; tentatively, D is TRBD1 (6 bases). The CDR3 is 15 amino acids. Germline V gives CDR1 SGDLS, CDR2 YYNGEE. Trimming shortened V by 3 bases and J by 4 bases, and 16 bases separated the two germline ends. The CDR3 DNA reads TGTGCCAGCAGCGGCCCGGAGGGGGGTACCTATGGCTACACCTTC. It encodes CASSGPEGGTYGYTF.

This chain connects TRBV20-1 to TRBJ2-7, with D maybe TRBD1 (5 bases). Germline CDR1 reads DFQATT; CDR2 reads SNEGSKA (reference sequence). The CDR3 totals 13 residues. Deletions cut 6 bases from V and 2 bases from J, with 14 bases between. The CDR3 sequence: CSAGDPVTYEQYF. CDR3 DNA sequence: TGCAGTGCAGGGGATCCAGTAACCTACGAGCAGTACTTC.

The chain employs TRBV6-1 and TRBJ2-6; no clear D. The CDR3 is 16 amino acids. The V and J ends lost 0 bases and 4 bases respectively, with 10 bases between them. Germline V gene data show CDR1 as MNHNS and CDR2 as SASEGT. The DNA for the CDR3 is TGTGCCAGCAGTGAAGCGCAGGTGCGCGGGGCCAACGTCCTGACTTTC. Translating gives CASSEAQVRGANVLTF.